This TCR beta chain was observed in a study of shared clonotypes between healthy human individuals. Study results and caveats: Deeper or shallower sequencing was expected to change how clonotypes are shared among donors.

Donors comprised only Caucasian adults living in Nashville, Tennessee. In replicate PCRs of unsorted PBMC, 250 to 300 ng DNA, around 29,000 T cell genomes, was used. Unsorted PBMC DNA was run through sequencing on ten immunoSEQ deep assay plates. Assay: immunoSEQ multiplex PCR; the TCRdb copy retains only in-frame clones and omits some. Of roughly 480,000 clones listed, around three quarters are singletons. As to this clone: Its target is unknown.

V lost 4 bases, J lost 4 bases, and 14 bases lay in between. Germline values: CDR1 SGHRS, CDR2 YFSETQ. The CDR3 spans 14 residues. Specimen: PBMCs. The chain uses TRBV5-1 and TRBJ1-1, with D perhaps matching TRBD1 (6 bases). The receptor was derived from a woman aged 40 to 55 in good health. Some clones in this sample may be carry-over from other donors' samples. CDR3 sequence: CASSPGGRVTEAFF. CDR3 bases: TGCGCCAGCAGCCCCGGGGGGCGGGTCACTGAAGCTTTCTTT.